The next 4 T cell receptor beta chains were all read from a single sample in a study of cytomegalovirus exposure and HLA in healthy donors. The study ran its PCR with 60 Vbeta and 13 Jbeta primers. Sequencing used immunoSEQ multiplex PCR; TCRdb keeps in-frame clones, though not all of them. Of hundreds of thousands of clones detected, 70% to 90% appear once; the ten largest clones hold roughly 0.26%. Sample: PBMCs. Receptors originate from a girl aged 2 to 10 in good health and CMV-seronegative.

The chain combines TRBV6-6 with TRBJ2-2; 9 bases agree with TRBD1. Looked up from germline, CDR1 is MNHNY and CDR2 is SVGAGI (reference sequence). Unmatched junction bases numbered 6, after V lost 5 bases and J lost 5 bases. The CDR3 sequence is 15 residues long. In DNA, the CDR3 is TGTGCCAGCAGTCCGACAGGGGGTCGGACCGGGGAGCTGTTTTTT. This translates into CASSPTGGRTGELFF.

The rearrangement joins TRBV2 to TRBJ1-5, with 9 bases matching TRBD1. Germline lookup yields CDR1 SNHLY and CDR2 FYNNEI. This CDR3 has 15 amino acids. V was clipped by 6 bases and J by 4 bases; unmatched bases: 7. CDR3 sequence (DNA): TGTGCCAGCAGCAAAGGGACAGGGAGGAATCAGCCCCAGCATTTT. Translated: CASSKGTGRNQPQHF.

This chain joins TRBV6-1 and TRBJ1-4; maybe TRBD1 (5 bases). CDR1 is MNHNS, CDR2 SASEGT, per germline. V dropped 7 bases and J dropped 1 base, with 10 bases sitting between them. The length of the CDR3 is 14 residues. The CDR3 loop reads CASNSQGTNEKLFF. CDR3 nucleotides: TGTGCCAGCAATTCCCAGGGAACTAATGAAAAACTGTTTTTT.

The rearrangement links TRBV18 to TRBJ1-5, with 7 nucleotides matching TRBD1. V lost 6 bases and J lost 2; bases outside the gene matches: 10. This CDR3 has 16 residues. Per the germline V gene, CDR1 is KGHSH and CDR2 is LQKENI. The CDR3 loop is CASSYAGGNGNQPQHF. Here the CDR3 DNA reads TGTGCCAGCTCCTATGCAGGGGGTAACGGCAATCAGCCCCAGCATTTT.